The 5 T cell receptor beta chains reported below all come from one sample, sequenced in a study of blood T cell repertoires in COVID-19. Using immunoSEQ multiplex PCR, the repertoire was profiled, and TCRdb retains in-frame clones only, with some absent. The table lists around 13,000 clones, approximately 80% of them singletons, with approximately 25% in the top ten. Sequenced: peripheral blood. These receptors all stem from a man aged 35-49 years with active or convalescent COVID-19.

This chain uses TRBV10-3 with TRBJ2-7; TRBD1 agrees at 9 bases. Germline V gene sequence: CDR1 ENHRY, CDR2 SYGVKD. This CDR3 spans 15 amino acids. The trim removed 0 bases at V and 2 bases at J, leaving 2 bases unmatched. The CDR3 spells CAISESGTGTYEQYF. Written as DNA, the CDR3 is TGTGCCATCAGTGAGTCCGGGACAGGGACCTACGAGCAGTACTTC.

The chain uses TRBV4-1 and TRBJ2-7; 13 nucleotides agree with TRBD2. The CDR3 totals 17 residues. The germline CDR1 and CDR2 sequences are MGHRA and YSYEKL. Trimming removed 0 bases from V and 1 base from J; junction bases left unmatched: 3. CDR3 DNA: TGCGCCAGCAGCCAAGAAGAGGGACTAGCGGGATCCTACGAGCAGTACTTC. Its protein is CASSQEEGLAGSYEQYF.

The rearrangement uses TRBV5-1 and TRBJ2-7; a weak D match, TRBD2 (6 bases). Trimming shortened V by 7 bases and J by 2 bases, and 16 bases separated the two germline ends. Looked up from germline, CDR1 is SGHRS and CDR2 is YFSETQ. The CDR3 has 14 amino acids. This CDR3 reads CASPLGGAPYEQYF. CDR3 DNA sequence: TGCGCCAGCCCACTGGGGGGTGCGCCCTACGAGCAGTACTTC. The full variable domain, its missing parts supplied by reference TRBV5-1 and TRBJ2-7, is KAGVTQTPRYLIKTRGQQVTLSCSPISGHRSVSWYQQTPGQGLQFLFEYFSETQRNKGNFPGRFSGRQFSNSRSEMNVSTLELGDSALYLCASPLGGAPYEQYFGPGTRLTVT.

This chain connects TRBV2 to TRBJ1-3, with D unresolved. Trimming stripped 8 bases from V and 0 bases from J, with 11 bases between. This CDR3 region has 14 residues. Looked up from germline, CDR1 is SNHLY and CDR2 is FYNNEI. The CDR3 loop is CASGGRVSGNTIYF. CDR3 nucleotide sequence: TGTGCCAGCGGCGGTCGGGTCTCTGGAAACACCATATATTTT.

The chain uses TRBV10-1 and TRBJ2-7; 8 bases fit TRBD2. V shed 11 bases and J 11 bases; nucleotides not matched to a gene: 11. Germline CDR1 reads WNHNN; CDR2 reads SYGVQD (reference sequence). CDR3 length: 11 residues. CDR3 region: CASRTSRTEYF. CDR3 DNA sequence: TGCGCCTCCCGGACTAGCCGTACGGAGTACTTC.